These 4 T cell receptor beta chains were all obtained from the same sample, sequenced in a study of T-cell memory formation after mild COVID-19. MiXCR, run by TCRdb on the 5' RACE reads, gives a single entry per CDR3 protein. Counted here are hundreds of thousands of distinct CDR3 sequences, over 7% occurring once; the ten biggest clones make up 20% to 25%. Sequencing was done on a sample of PBMCs or a T cell subset sorted from them (not recorded which). Every receptor here comes from a man between 18 and 35 years old who had mild COVID-19 (a few samples of this study predate the infection). Cell type and time point are not known.

This clonotype came up a few times. The chain carries TRBV18 and TRBJ1-6; D uncertain. Trimming removed 5 bases at V and 10 bases at J, with 15 bases between. This CDR3 comprises 14 residues. Germline values: CDR1 KGHSH, CDR2 LQKENI. Here the CDR3 reads CASSTGPTGSPLHF. Written as DNA, the CDR3 is TGTGCCAGCTCAACCGGCCCAACCGGGTCACCCCTCCACTTT. Using reference TRBV18 and TRBJ1-6 for the parts outside the CDR3, the full variable domain is NAGVMQNPRHLVRRRGQEARLRCSPMKGHSHVYWYRQLPEEGLKFMVYLQKENIIDESGMPKERFSAEFPKEGPSILRIQQVVRGDSAAYFCASSTGPTGSPLHFGNGTRLTVT.

In its sample, this clonotype was seen a few times. The chain carries TRBV20-1 and TRBJ2-7; D may correspond to TRBD1 or TRBD2 (5 bases each). There are 14 residues in the CDR3. The germline V gene encodes CDR1 DFQATT and CDR2 SNEGSKA (reference sequence). V lost 3 bases, J lost 3 bases, and 15 bases lay in between. The CDR3 nucleotides read TGCAGTGCTAGTAGAGGGGATGGTTTCTACGAGCAGTACTTC. This codes for CSASRGDGFYEQYF.

CDR3 residues: CASSQDSGLSSQPQHF. For the CDR3, the DNA is TGTGCCAGCAGCCAAGATTCAGGGTTGAGCTCTCAGCCCCAGCATTTT. The chain carries TRBV4-2 and TRBJ1-5, with D tentatively TRBD1 (5 bases). Trimming removed 0 bases from V and 6 bases from J, with 15 bases in between. The CDR3 has 16 residues. Germline-derived CDR1 and CDR2 are LGHNA and YNFKEQ.

This clonotype appeared a few times. The chain is built from TRBV20-1 and TRBJ1-5, with TRBD1 matching 7 bases. Unmatched junction bases numbered 8, after V lost 5 bases and J lost 7 bases. The CDR3 runs to 13 residues. Per the germline V gene, CDR1 is DFQATT and CDR2 is SNEGSKA (reference sequence). As DNA, the CDR3 is TGCAGTGCTGGAAACAGGGGCGAACAGCCCCAGCATTTT. Translation: CSAGNRGEQPQHF.